The entry below gives a single T cell receptor (beta chain) sequence along with its context. The sample is drawn from a study of blood T cell repertoires in COVID-19. Study-level background: The United States, Italy and Spain provided the acute and convalescent COVID-19 samples. Sample material is recorded as cDNA or gDNA derived from T cells, B-cell-depleted T cells, or PBMCs.

How the authors handled the data: By means of reference gene primer amplification, nucleated cell counts were estimated. Clones were sequenced by immunoSEQ multiplex PCR, and TCRdb holds only the in-frame ones, with some missing. V, J and clone size are those of that table, while D and trimming were read from the DNA. The table lists more than 140,000 clones, around 90% of them singletons. Germline V gene lookup returns CDR1 SGHVS and CDR2 FQNEAQ. The ends lost 3 bases at V and 4 bases at J; junction bases unmatched: 2. The CDR3 totals 15 residues. Sequenced input: peripheral blood. This TCR was sampled from a woman aged 55-75 years with acute or convalescent COVID-19. V usage is TRBV7-8 and J usage is TRBJ2-2; 10 nucleotides match TRBD1. CDR3 protein: CASSLGQGTTGELFF. The DNA of the CDR3 is TGTGCCAGCAGCTTGGGACAGGGGACCACCGGGGAGCTGTTTTTT.